This record concerns one T cell receptor (beta chain) sequence. Its antigen is not known. The data derive from a study of shared clonotypes between healthy human individuals. Study-level information: CD4 naive and CD4 memory each took three plates per donor, while CD8 naive took two and CD8 memory one.

General study points: Naive subsets, compared against memory subsets, generally had larger estimated richness values. It was only blood that was sampled, and tissue repertoires likely differ.

Per the germline V gene, CDR1 is MGHRA and CDR2 is YSYEKL. The length of the CDR3 is 18 residues. V gave up 1 base and J gave up 5 bases; unmatched junction bases: 15. CD45RO-negative cells were positively selected for CCR7, leaving out terminally differentiated effector memory CD45RA+ cells. Every subset's genomic DNA went evenly onto several immunoSEQ plates. Profiled with immunoSEQ multiplex PCR; TCRdb holds only in-frame clones, not every one. The sample records around 610,000 clones, about 95% being singletons. This chain connects TRBV4-1 to TRBJ2-5; 8 bases are shared with TRBD1. This clonotype originated in a woman aged 25 to 45 in good health. Sequencing was carried out using naive CD8+ T cells sorted from blood. As DNA, the CDR3 is TGCGCCAGCAGCCAAGTTACAGGGGGTAAAGGAAGTCTGGAGACCCAGTACTTC. Its translation is CASSQVTGGKGSLETQYF.